Each of the 15 T cell receptor beta chains below was sequenced from the same sample in a study of blood T cell repertoires in COVID-19. The table came from immunoSEQ multiplex PCR; TCRdb's copy has only in-frame clones and leaves some out. Of roughly 260,000 clones listed, around 90% are singletons. Source material: peripheral blood. The receptors derive from a man in his 60s who had recovered from COVID-19.

The chain carries TRBV2 and TRBJ1-5; D ambiguous. V lost 4 bases and J lost 5, with 12 bases in between. This CDR3 contains 14 residues. Germline CDR1 reads SNHLY; CDR2 reads FYNNEI. The CDR3 region is CASSVVNPYQPQHF. In nucleotides, the CDR3 is TGTGCCAGCAGTGTAGTCAACCCCTATCAGCCCCAGCATTTT.

This chain connects TRBV2 to TRBJ2-7; 13 nucleotides match TRBD2. The germline CDR1 and CDR2 sequences are SNHLY and FYNNEI. The V gene end was trimmed by 0 bases and the J gene end by 2 bases; junction bases not matched to a gene: 13. This CDR3 is 20 amino acids long. Here the CDR3 DNA reads TGTGCCAGCAGTGAAGCGCTTCATACTAGCGGGGGGGCGGCCCCCTACGAGCAGTACTTC. Encoded protein: CASSEALHTSGGAAPYEQYF.

This chain uses TRBV19 with TRBJ2-5, with 11 nucleotides matching TRBD2. The CDR3 consists of 17 residues. V was pared by 5 bases and J by 1 base, with 9 bases of the junction left unmatched. The V gene's germline CDR1 is LNHDA and CDR2 SQIVND (reference sequence). The CDR3 DNA is TGTGCCAGTAGTCCACTACTAGCGGGGGCCCTCCAAGAGACCCAGTACTTC. Its protein product is CASSPLLAGALQETQYF.

V is TRBV6-5 and J is TRBJ1-2; 10 bases align to TRBD1. The junction had 8 bases not matched to a gene; V was cut back by 6 bases and J by 4 bases. Germline values: CDR1 MNHEY, CDR2 SVGAGI. The CDR3 covers 15 residues. Written as DNA, the CDR3 is TGTGCCAGCAGCCAGGTTGGGACAGGGGCCTATGGCTACACCTTC. Its protein product is CASSQVGTGAYGYTF.

This chain uses TRBV19 with TRBJ2-7; 12 positions match TRBD1. With 2 bases clipped from V and 7 bases from J, the junction kept 6 bases outside the gene matches. The CDR3 length is 15 residues. In germline, CDR1 is LNHDA, CDR2 SQIVND (reference sequence). The CDR3 protein is CASSIRDRGPGEQYF. The CDR3, as DNA: TGTGCCAGTAGTATAAGGGACAGGGGGCCGGGTGAGCAGTACTTC. The variable domain in full, with the rest retrieved from reference TRBV19 and TRBJ2-7, is DGGITQSPKYLFRKEGQNVTLSCEQNLNHDAMYWYRQDPGQGLRLIYYSQIVNDFQKGDIAEGYSVSREKKESFPLTVTSAQKNPTAFYLCASSIRDRGPGEQYFGPGTRLTVT.

The chain carries TRBV11-2 and TRBJ2-7; TRBD2 is a possible D gene (7 bases). Germline lookup yields CDR1 SGHAT and CDR2 FQNNGV. V was clipped by 8 bases and J by 3 bases, with 11 bases between them. The CDR3 is made up of 12 amino acids. CDR3 sequence reads: CASGGGYYEQYF. The CDR3 DNA follows: TGTGCCAGCGGGGGGGGCTACTACGAGCAGTACTTC.

This clone came up once. The rearrangement links TRBV11-2 to TRBJ2-3; 7 positions match TRBD2. After removal of 5 bases from V and 1 base from J, the junction contained 9 bases not matched to a gene. Germline loops: CDR1 SGHAT, CDR2 FQNNGV. The CDR3 spans 16 residues. The CDR3 loop is CASSQRERGRTDTQYF. CDR3 sequence (DNA): TGTGCCAGCAGCCAAAGGGAGCGGGGCCGCACAGATACGCAGTATTTT.

The CDR3 DNA reads as TGTGCCAGCAGCTTAGTGTGGGGAGGCAAAAACATTCAGTACTTC. This encodes CASSLVWGGKNIQYF. This chain joins TRBV11-2 and TRBJ2-4, with TRBD2 as a possible D gene (6 bases). Per germline, CDR1 SGHAT and CDR2 FQNNGV. The germline V and J ends were trimmed by 1 base and 3 bases, with 10 bases remaining between them. The CDR3 loop spans 15 amino acids.

The sample holds one count of this clone. The V call is TRBV7-9, the J call TRBJ2-5, with 7 bases aligning to TRBD1. CDR1 is SEHNR and CDR2 is FQNEAQ in the germline V gene (reference sequence). The CDR3 is 17 residues long. Trimming at V came to 5 bases and at J to 5 bases, leaving 17 bases not matched to a gene. CDR3 amino acids: CASSTQTGRTPRETQYF. CDR3 sequence (DNA): TGTGCCAGCAGCACCCAGACAGGGAGAACCCCCCGGGAGACCCAGTACTTC.

This clone is a singleton in its sample. The V gene is TRBV5-5, the J gene TRBJ1-2, with TRBD1 matching over 10 bases. Germline loops: CDR1 SGHKS, CDR2 YYEKEE (reference sequence). V lost 1 base and J lost 2; bases outside the gene matches: 11. CDR3 length: 18 amino acids. The chain's CDR3 is CASSLLPSGQGLNYGYTF. As DNA, the CDR3 is TGTGCCAGCAGCTTGTTACCCTCGGGACAGGGGCTAAACTATGGCTACACCTTC.

The chain recombines TRBV12-5 with TRBJ1-1, with 7 bases identical to TRBD1. The CDR3 sequence is 13 residues long. CDR1 is LGHNT and CDR2 is FRNRAP in the germline V gene. The trim removed 5 bases at V and 5 bases at J, leaving 5 bases unmatched. CDR3 residues: CASGRDRGTEAFF. The CDR3 region has the DNA TGTGCTAGTGGTCGGGACAGAGGGACTGAAGCTTTCTTT.

This clone was seen ten or more times. The V call is TRBV7-6, the J call TRBJ1-3; 7 bases align to TRBD1. Per the germline V gene, CDR1 is SGHVS and CDR2 is FNYEAQ. The trim removed 0 bases at V and 4 bases at J, leaving 9 bases unmatched. The CDR3 is 17 amino acids. The CDR3 DNA reads as TGTGCCAGCAGCTTAGCGAGGGCGACAGGGTCGGGAAACACCATATATTTT. Amino acid sequence: CASSLARATGSGNTIYF.

V gene TRBV6-5 combines with J gene TRBJ1-2; 9 bases are a match to TRBD1. In germline, CDR1 is MNHEY, CDR2 SVGAGI. J gave up 4 bases and V 5 bases, and 5 bases lay outside the gene matches. The CDR3 spans 14 residues. Written as DNA, the CDR3 is TGTGCCAGCAGTCCCGGGACAGGGTTCTATGGCTACACCTTC. As protein: CASSPGTGFYGYTF.

The chain employs TRBV6-2 or TRBV6-3 and TRBJ2-2; 7 bases align to TRBD1. The CDR3 extends over 14 amino acids. Trimming took 6 bases from V and 6 from J; bases not matched to a gene: 7. Germline V gives CDR1 MNHEY, CDR2 SVGEGT. The CDR3 DNA reads TGTGCCAGCAGCCTCGACAGGGTCTCCGGGGAGCTGTTTTTT. It codes for CASSLDRVSGELFF.

CDR3 coding DNA: TGTGCCAGCAGTTATCAACTAGCTGGCGATGAGCAGTTCTTC. This sequence encodes CASSYQLAGDEQFF. J is TRBJ2-1 and V is TRBV27; tentatively, D is TRBD2 (6 bases). The V gene lost 4 bases and the J gene lost 8 bases, with 15 bases spanning the gap. This CDR3 has 14 residues. Germline V gives CDR1 MNHEY, CDR2 SMNVEV (reference sequence).